This entry describes one T cell receptor (beta chain). Its antigen is currently not known. No per-base quality is available; no much larger clone lies one base away. TCRbeta CDR3 regions were amplified from genomic DNA by means of the immunoSEQ Assay, a bias-controlled multiplex PCR. The authors' pipeline ran thus. The number of nucleated cells in each sample was estimated by amplification of reference gene primers within the assay. Sequence reads were collapsed and filtered to measure the absolute abundance of every unique TCRbeta CDR3 rearrangement. For each sample, productive Simpson clonality was calculated by taking the square root of Simpson's diversity index across productive rearrangements. This immuneACCESS table, as held by TCRdb, lists in-frame sequences with V and J called but not all clones. Of the missing ones, under half trace to an unresolved V gene in checked studies; the others have no known cause. V and J calls plus clone size are reproduced from that table; the DNA served to infer D and trimming. Across this sample there are about 130,000 clones, with around 85% seen only once. About 17% of the sample comes from the top ten.

The data stem from a study of blood T cell repertoires in COVID-19 (dated by TCRdb to between 2020 and 2021). About the investigation overall: Samples from collaborators originated in the United States, Italy and Spain and spanned both the acute and convalescent phases of COVID-19. The material from the prospective study consisted of cDNA or gDNA derived from T cells, B-cell-depleted T cells, or PBMCs. Subjects who had been exposed to COVID-19, were actively infected with it, or had recovered from it provided the deeply sampled blood TCRbeta repertoires that made up the dataset. The repertoires were made available in a free public database intended to serve as a resource for research on the immune response to SARS-CoV-2. The samples were drawn from the first 160 participants of the ongoing ImmuneRACE study and from 950 to 1,500 subjects provided by 6 global collaborators. Sample metadata almost always included a de-identified subject ID, COVID-19 status, age in years and sex. Where available, HLA class I and class II types were taken from metadata supplied by the sample provider and were not determined by assay-based typing. The study at large found these results: The quantity of clinical and demographic metadata differed by source and by participant and was supplied without curation.

The CDR3 contains 18 residues, cysteine and phenylalanine counted. The DNA shown is the 54-base CDR3, in frame from base 1. For CDR1 and CDR2, the germline V gene lists KGHSH and LQKENI. V and J lose 0 bases and 1 base, and a span of 18 bases separates them. Another Seattle source contributed samples from volunteer blood donors who had recovered from COVID-19. Collaborating institutions collected whole blood in K2EDTA tubes following their own protocols. For TCRbeta analysis, collaborators shipped samples as frozen whole blood, isolated PBMCs, or DNA extracted from either of those sample types. The TCR was taken from a woman aged 45-59 years who had recovered from COVID-19. The chain is assembled from TRBV18 and TRBJ1-1, with a weak D call of TRBD1 (6 bases match). Sample: peripheral blood. The CDR3 sequence is CASSPPRTDPIGNTEAFF. The DNA sequence is TGTGCCAGCTCACCACCCAGGACAGATCCGATAGGGAACACTGAAGCTTTCTTT. Beyond the CDR3, the reference TRBV18 and TRBJ1-1 genes provide the residues; the full variable domain reads: NAGVMQNPRHLVRRRGQEARLRCSPMKGHSHVYWYRQLPEEGLKFMVYLQKENIIDESGMPKERFSAEFPKEGPSILRIQQVVRGDSAAYFCASSPPRTDPIGNTEAFFGQGTRLTVV.